Listed here are 14 T cell receptor beta chains from one sample, sequenced in a study of ipilimumab plus nivolumab after autologous stem cell transplantation. Profiling relied on immunoSEQ multiplex PCR, and the TCRdb table lists in-frame clones only, not all of them. Of some 45,000 clones in the sample, about 88% were seen once. The sequencing here drew on PBMCs, taken in a trial of ipilimumab plus nivolumab as post-transplant consolidation. The source is a male donor with multiple myeloma.

The chain is built from TRBV5-1 and TRBJ1-1; D is possibly TRBD1 (5 bases). In germline, CDR1 is SGHRS, CDR2 YFSETQ. This CDR3 has 13 residues. Trimming left V 0 bases short and J 8 bases short, with 11 bases between. The CDR3 bases are TGCGCCAGCAGCTTGGGTGTGAAGGGGGAAGCTTTCTTT. Translation gives CASSLGVKGEAFF.

This chain uses TRBV9 with TRBJ1-1; D is perhaps TRBD1 (5 bases). Germline CDR1 reads SGDLS; CDR2 reads YYNGEE. The CDR3 totals 14 residues. V was cut by 2 bases and J by 0 bases, with 8 bases left in between. DNA for the CDR3: TGTGCCAGCAGCGTCGCAGGGATGAACACTGAAGCTTTCTTT. Protein sequence: CASSVAGMNTEAFF.

This clone came up once. The V gene is TRBV5-1, the J gene TRBJ2-1; the D gene is possibly TRBD2 (6 bases). Germline CDR1 SGHRS, CDR2 YFSETQ. V was trimmed by 6 bases and J by 1 base, leaving 11 bases between them. The CDR3 extends over 14 amino acids. Here the CDR3 reads CASTRGSSYNEQFF. The CDR3 bases are TGCGCCAGCACCCGGGGGAGTTCCTACAATGAGCAGTTCTTC.

The chain employs TRBV5-1 and TRBJ2-7; D may be TRBD1 or TRBD2 (5 bases each). V lost 6 bases and J lost 2, with 18 bases in between. CDR3 length: 15 residues. Germline CDR1 is SGHRS and CDR2 is YFSETQ. CDR3 in amino acids: CASNLGTDSAYEQYF. CDR3 nucleotides: TGCGCCAGCAACCTAGGGACCGACAGCGCCTACGAGCAGTACTTC.

The V and J genes are TRBV5-1 and TRBJ2-2, with no clear D. The germline CDR1 and CDR2 sequences are SGHRS and YFSETQ. V was cut by 6 bases and J by 1 base, with 13 bases left in between. This CDR3 region has 15 residues. DNA for the CDR3: TGCGCCAGCACGAGGATGTCTATGAACACCGGGGAGCTGTTTTTT. This translates into CASTRMSMNTGELFF.

This chain connects TRBV23-1 to TRBJ1-6; a weak D match, TRBD1 (6 bases). TRBV23-1 is an open reading frame whose function is uncertain. The germline V and J ends were trimmed by 4 bases and 4 bases, with 11 bases remaining between them. This CDR3 region has 15 residues. Here the CDR3 DNA reads TGCGCCAGCAGTCCTGAGGACAGATATAATTCACCCCTCCACTTT. Translation gives CASSPEDRYNSPLHF.

The chain links TRBV7-2 to TRBJ1-3; D gene uncertain. CDR3 size: 14 residues. Germline V gene data show CDR1 as SGHTA and CDR2 as FQGNSA. V was pared by 3 bases and J by 2 bases, with 8 bases between. CDR3 loop: CASSFKGAGNTIYF. The CDR3 DNA follows: TGTGCCAGCAGCTTCAAAGGAGCTGGAAACACCATATATTTT.

The V call is TRBV28, the J call TRBJ2-1, with a possible D match to TRBD2 (6 bases). The CDR3 runs to 15 residues. V was shortened by 2 bases and J by 6 bases, with 14 bases between the two germline ends. Germline V gene data show CDR1 as MDHEN and CDR2 as SYDVKM. The CDR3, as DNA: TGTGCCAGCAGTTTACCATACGGGAGAACCAATGAGCAGTTCTTC. Encoded protein: CASSLPYGRTNEQFF.

The V gene is TRBV30, the J gene TRBJ1-2, with TRBD1 matching 8 bases. Trimming removed 2 bases from V and 6 bases from J; junction bases left unmatched: 8. CDR3 length: 14 amino acids. Germline V lookup: CDR1 GTSNPN, CDR2 SVGIG (reference sequence). The CDR3 sequence: CAWSPDRGVHGYTF. The CDR3 DNA follows: TGTGCCTGGAGTCCCGACAGGGGAGTTCATGGCTACACCTTC.

The rearrangement joins TRBV5-1 to TRBJ1-2, with D uncertain. V was cut by 3 bases and J by 0 bases, with 12 bases left in between. From germline, CDR1 is SGHRS and CDR2 YFSETQ. This CDR3 comprises 15 residues. The DNA of the CDR3 is TGCGCCAGCAGCTGGGGTGGCCGATCTAACTATGGCTACACCTTC. Protein sequence: CASSWGGRSNYGYTF.

The J gene is TRBJ2-3, the V gene TRBV28; 13 bases match TRBD2. CDR1 and CDR2 from the germline V gene are MDHEN and SYDVKM. J lost 6 bases, V lost 5 bases, and 5 bases had no gene match. This CDR3 contains 15 residues. The CDR3 sequence: CASSTSGRATDTQYF. CDR3 DNA sequence: TGTGCCAGCAGTACTAGCGGGAGGGCCACGGATACGCAGTATTTT. Supplemented by reference TRBV28 and TRBJ2-3, the full variable domain reads DVKVTQSSRYLVKRTGEKVFLECVQDMDHENMFWYRQDPGLGLRLIYFSYDVKMKEKGDIPEGYSVSREKKERFSLILESASTNQTSMYLCASSTSGRATDTQYFGPGTRLTVL.

The V call is TRBV18, the J call TRBJ2-7; TRBD1 agrees at 11 bases. V gave up 3 bases and J gave up 2 bases; unmatched junction bases: 3. CDR1 is KGHSH and CDR2 is LQKENI in the germline V gene. The CDR3 extends over 15 amino acids. The DNA for the CDR3 is TGTGCCAGCTCACCCCCGGGACAGGGGGCCTACGAGCAGTACTTC. This sequence encodes CASSPPGQGAYEQYF. Using reference TRBV18 and TRBJ2-7 for the parts outside the CDR3, the full variable domain is NAGVMQNPRHLVRRRGQEARLRCSPMKGHSHVYWYRQLPEEGLKFMVYLQKENIIDESGMPKERFSAEFPKEGPSILRIQQVVRGDSAAYFCASSPPGQGAYEQYFGPGTRLTVT.

Notes on this clone: A read error may account for a junction end that differs from germline. V usage is TRBV7-7 and J usage is TRBJ2-2; 8 bases fit TRBD2. The CDR3 runs to 15 residues. The V gene's germline CDR1 is SSHAT and CDR2 FNYEAQ (reference sequence). The CDR3 spells CASSLAGPNTGELFF. The DNA for the CDR3 is TGTGCTAGCAGCTTAGCGGGACCAAACACCGGGGAGCTGTTTTTT.

This clone came up a few times. J is TRBJ2-2 and V is TRBV27; no clear D. The CDR3 has 15 amino acids. V shed 3 bases and J shed 0 bases, with 8 bases lying between them. Germline CDR1 and CDR2: MNHEY and SMNVEV (reference sequence). The CDR3 reads CASSFSGPNTGELFF. The DNA of the CDR3 is TGTGCCAGCAGTTTCTCGGGCCCGAACACCGGGGAGCTGTTTTTT.